The entry below gives a single TCR beta chain sequence along with its context. Its antigen target is currently unknown. No base-level quality is on record; no much larger clone is a single base apart. This sample is drawn from a study of cytomegalovirus exposure and HLA in healthy donors (dated by TCRdb to the late 2010s). With regard to the full study: According to a later analysis, one platform produced both the roughly 130 validation repertoires and the roughly 650 repertoires of the first cohort. The study aimed to test whether cataloging public T cell receptors could reveal signatures of past pathogen exposure. Along with the approximately 700-subject first cohort, a separate validation cohort of over a hundred different subjects was used. To predict cytomegalovirus infection status, the study brought together high-throughput TCR immunosequencing, statistical association of individual TCRs with disease status, and machine learning.

Separate from the roughly 660-subject first cohort, the validation cohort of about 120 subjects was the group to which the donors belonged. The method was the immunoSEQ multiplex PCR assay. The published analysis was carried out like this. A statistical classification framework was built to diagnose cytomegalovirus status from the catalog of TCR beta chain sequences. TCRdb holds this immuneACCESS table with in-frame rearrangements only. Some clones are missing; in checked studies, unresolved V genes explain under half, and the rest has no known cause. Clone size and the V and J calls come from that table; the DNA yielded D and trimming. The sample profile shows approximately 120,000 clones; roughly 90% of them were found once. Of the sample, roughly 2% is held by the ten largest clones. Inclusive of the bounding cysteine and phenylalanine, the CDR3 is 13 residues long. Solely the CDR3 DNA is kept, with 39 bases framed from the first base. For this chain, trimming is 7 bases at the V end and 2 bases at the J end, and the number of junction bases without a gene match is 3. The germline V gene supplies CDR1 SGHRS and CDR2 YFSETQ.

Study-wide findings and limitations: The authors suggested that the approach could potentially be extended to other disease states and immunological phenotypes. In a later analysis, TCRs clustered in the first cohort were found to also tend to co-occur in the approximately 120 validation repertoires, with 94% of cluster scores above 0. In vitro tests confirmed that three of the cytomegalovirus-associated TCR beta chains recognize cytomegalovirus antigens. A total of roughly 160 TCR beta chains were listed by the study as associated with cytomegalovirus. Most TCR sequences were observed very rarely across donors, whereas some public TCRs were present in many individuals. All 110 or so repertoires were used to score co-occurrence in the validation cohort in a later analysis, because that analysis had no HLA typing for the cohort. In both the original and validation cohorts, the classifier was reported to diagnose cytomegalovirus status with high specificity and sensitivity.

Sequences were obtained from PBMCs. The chain uses TRBV5-1 and TRBJ2-3, with 8 bases matching TRBD2. The clonotype comes from a woman under 30 in good health and CMV-seronegative. The DNA sequence reads TGCGCCAGCGGGACTAGGACCACAGATACGCAGTATTTT. Translated, this is CASGTRTTDTQYF.